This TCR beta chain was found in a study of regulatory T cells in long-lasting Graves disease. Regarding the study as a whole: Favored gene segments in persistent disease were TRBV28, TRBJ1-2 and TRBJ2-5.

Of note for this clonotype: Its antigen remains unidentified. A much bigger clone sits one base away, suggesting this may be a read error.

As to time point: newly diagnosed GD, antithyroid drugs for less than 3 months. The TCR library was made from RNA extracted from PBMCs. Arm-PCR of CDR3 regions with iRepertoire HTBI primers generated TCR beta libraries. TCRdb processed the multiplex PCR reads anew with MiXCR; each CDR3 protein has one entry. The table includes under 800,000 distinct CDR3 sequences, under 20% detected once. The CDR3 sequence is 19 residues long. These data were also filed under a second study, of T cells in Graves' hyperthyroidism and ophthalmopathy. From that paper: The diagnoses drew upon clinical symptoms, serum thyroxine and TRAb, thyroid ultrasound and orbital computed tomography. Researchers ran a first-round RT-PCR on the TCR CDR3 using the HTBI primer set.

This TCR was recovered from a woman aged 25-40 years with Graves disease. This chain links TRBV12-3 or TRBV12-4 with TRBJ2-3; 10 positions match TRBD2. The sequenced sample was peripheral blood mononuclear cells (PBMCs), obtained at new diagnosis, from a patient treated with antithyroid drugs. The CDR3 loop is CASSGFGSLAGGLSDAQYF. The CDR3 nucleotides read TGTGCCAGCAGTGGCTTTGGGTCATTAGCGGGAGGTTTGTCAGATGCGCAGTATTTT.